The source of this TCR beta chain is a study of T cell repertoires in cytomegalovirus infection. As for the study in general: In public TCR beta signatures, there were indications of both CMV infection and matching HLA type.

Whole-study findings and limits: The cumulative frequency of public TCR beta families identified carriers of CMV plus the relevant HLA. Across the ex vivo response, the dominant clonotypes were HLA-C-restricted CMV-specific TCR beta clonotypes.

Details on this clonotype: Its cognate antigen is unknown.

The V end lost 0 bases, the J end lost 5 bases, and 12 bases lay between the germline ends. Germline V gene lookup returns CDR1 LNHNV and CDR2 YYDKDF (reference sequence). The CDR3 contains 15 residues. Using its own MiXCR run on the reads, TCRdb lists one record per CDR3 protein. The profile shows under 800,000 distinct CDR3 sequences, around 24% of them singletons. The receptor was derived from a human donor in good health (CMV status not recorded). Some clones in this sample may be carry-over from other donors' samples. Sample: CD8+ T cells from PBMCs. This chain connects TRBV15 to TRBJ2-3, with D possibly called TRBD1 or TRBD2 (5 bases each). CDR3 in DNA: TGTGCCACCAGCAGAGATGGGACGGGTAAAGATACGCAGTATTTT. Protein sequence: CATSRDGTGKDTQYF.